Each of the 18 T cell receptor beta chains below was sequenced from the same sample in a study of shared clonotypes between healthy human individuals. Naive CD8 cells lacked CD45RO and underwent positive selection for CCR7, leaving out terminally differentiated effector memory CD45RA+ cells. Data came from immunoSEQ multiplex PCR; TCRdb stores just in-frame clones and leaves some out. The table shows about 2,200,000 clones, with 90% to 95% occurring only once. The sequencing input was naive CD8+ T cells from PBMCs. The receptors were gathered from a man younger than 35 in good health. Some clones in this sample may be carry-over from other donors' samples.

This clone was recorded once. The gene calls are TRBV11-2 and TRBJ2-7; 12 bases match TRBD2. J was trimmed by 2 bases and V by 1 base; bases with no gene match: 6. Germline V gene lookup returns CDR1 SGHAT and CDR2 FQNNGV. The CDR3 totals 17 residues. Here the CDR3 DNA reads TGTGCCAGCAGCTTAGTGGCGGCTAGCGGGAGGGCCTACGAGCAGTACTTC. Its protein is CASSLVAASGRAYEQYF.

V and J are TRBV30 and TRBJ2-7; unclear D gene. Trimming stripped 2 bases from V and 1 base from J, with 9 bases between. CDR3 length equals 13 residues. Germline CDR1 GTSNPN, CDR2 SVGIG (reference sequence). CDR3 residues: CAWSWTGSYEQYF. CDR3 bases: TGTGCCTGGAGTTGGACGGGTTCCTACGAGCAGTACTTC.

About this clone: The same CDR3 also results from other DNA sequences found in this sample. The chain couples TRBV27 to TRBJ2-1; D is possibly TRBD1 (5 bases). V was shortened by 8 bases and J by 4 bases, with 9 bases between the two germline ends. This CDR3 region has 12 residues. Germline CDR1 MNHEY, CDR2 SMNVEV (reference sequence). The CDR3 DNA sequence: TGTGCCAGCCGTCAGGGTTACAATGAGCAGTTCTTC. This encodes CASRQGYNEQFF.

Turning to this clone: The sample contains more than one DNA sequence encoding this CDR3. CDR3: CASSSRGSSYEQYF. CDR3 DNA sequence: TGTGCCAGCAGCTCCAGGGGAAGCTCCTACGAGCAGTACTTC. The gene calls are TRBV7-9 and TRBJ2-7, with D tentatively TRBD1 (6 bases). Germline CDR1 reads SEHNR; CDR2 reads FQNEAQ (reference sequence). This CDR3 contains 14 residues. Deletions cut 4 bases from V and 0 bases from J, with 10 bases between.

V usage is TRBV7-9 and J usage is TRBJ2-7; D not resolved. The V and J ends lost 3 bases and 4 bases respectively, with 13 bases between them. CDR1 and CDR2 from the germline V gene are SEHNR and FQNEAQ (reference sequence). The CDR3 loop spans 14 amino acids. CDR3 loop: CASSLGGFVYEQYF. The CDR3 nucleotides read TGTGCCAGCAGCTTGGGCGGATTCGTGTACGAGCAGTACTTC.

The CDR3 is CASSLGASGYNTQYF. The CDR3 nucleotides are TGTGCCAGCAGCTTAGGGGCTAGCGGTTATAATACGCAGTATTTT. The genes are TRBV13 and TRBJ2-3, with TRBD2 matching over 7 bases. Germline V gene lookup returns CDR1 PRHDT and CDR2 FYEKMQ (reference sequence). V lost 0 bases, J lost 7 bases, and 7 bases stayed unmatched. The CDR3 extends over 15 amino acids.

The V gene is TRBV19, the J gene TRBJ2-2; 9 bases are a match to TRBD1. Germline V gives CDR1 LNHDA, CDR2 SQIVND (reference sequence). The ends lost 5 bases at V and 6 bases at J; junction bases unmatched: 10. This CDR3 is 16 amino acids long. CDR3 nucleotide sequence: TGTGCCAGTAGTCCACGACAGGGGGAGCATTCCGGGGAGCTGTTTTTT. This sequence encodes CASSPRQGEHSGELFF.

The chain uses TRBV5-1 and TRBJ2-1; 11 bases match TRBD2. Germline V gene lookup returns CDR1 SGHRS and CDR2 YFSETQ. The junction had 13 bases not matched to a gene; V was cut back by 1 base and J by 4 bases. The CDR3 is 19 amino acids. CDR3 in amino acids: CASSLTGTSSGRHYNEQFF. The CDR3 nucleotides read TGCGCCAGCAGCTTGACTGGGACGTCTAGCGGGAGGCATTACAATGAGCAGTTCTTC.

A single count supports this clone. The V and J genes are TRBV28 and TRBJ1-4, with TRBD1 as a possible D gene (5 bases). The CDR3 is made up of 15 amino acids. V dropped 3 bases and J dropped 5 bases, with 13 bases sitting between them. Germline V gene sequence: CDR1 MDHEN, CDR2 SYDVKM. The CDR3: CASSFKGRSNEKLFF. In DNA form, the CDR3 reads TGTGCCAGCAGTTTTAAGGGGCGGTCCAATGAAAAACTGTTTTTT.

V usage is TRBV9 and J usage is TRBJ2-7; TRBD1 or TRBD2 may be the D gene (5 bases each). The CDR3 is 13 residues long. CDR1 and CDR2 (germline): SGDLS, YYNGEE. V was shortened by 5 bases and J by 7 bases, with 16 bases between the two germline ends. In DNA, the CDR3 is TGTGCCAGCAGTCCCGGGGCCGTGTATGAGCAGTACTTC. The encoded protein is CASSPGAVYEQYF.

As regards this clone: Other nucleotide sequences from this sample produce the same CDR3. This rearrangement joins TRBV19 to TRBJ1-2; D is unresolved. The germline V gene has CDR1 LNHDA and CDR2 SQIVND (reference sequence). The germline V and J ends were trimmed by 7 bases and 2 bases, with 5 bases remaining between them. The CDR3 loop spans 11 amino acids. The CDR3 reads CASTGNYGYTF. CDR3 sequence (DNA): TGTGCCAGTACCGGGAACTATGGCTACACCTTC.

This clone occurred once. The CDR3 reads CASSIQIAGAGYNEQFF. CDR3 coding DNA: TGTGCCAGTAGTATACAAATAGCGGGAGCGGGGTACAATGAGCAGTTCTTC. The chain uses TRBV19 and TRBJ2-1, with 9 bases aligning to TRBD2. The CDR3 contains 17 residues. Germline values: CDR1 LNHDA, CDR2 SQIVND (reference sequence). V dropped 2 bases and J dropped 4; count of bases not matched to a gene: 9.

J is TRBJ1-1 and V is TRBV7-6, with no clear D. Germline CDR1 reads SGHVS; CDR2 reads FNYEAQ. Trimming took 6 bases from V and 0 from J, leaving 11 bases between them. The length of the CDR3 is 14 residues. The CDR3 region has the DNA TGTGCCAGCAGTATCTGGGGTCTGAACACTGAAGCTTTCTTT. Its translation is CASSIWGLNTEAFF.

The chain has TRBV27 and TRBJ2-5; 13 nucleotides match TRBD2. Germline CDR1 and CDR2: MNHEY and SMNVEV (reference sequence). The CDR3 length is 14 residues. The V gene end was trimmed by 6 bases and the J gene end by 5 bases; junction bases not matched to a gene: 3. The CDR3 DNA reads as TGTGCCAGCAGATCACTAGCGGGAGGGGAGACCCAGTACTTC. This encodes CASRSLAGGETQYF.

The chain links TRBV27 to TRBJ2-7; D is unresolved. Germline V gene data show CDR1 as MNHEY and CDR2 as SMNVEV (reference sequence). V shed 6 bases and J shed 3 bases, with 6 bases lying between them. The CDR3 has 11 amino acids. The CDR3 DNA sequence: TGTGCCAGCAGCGCGAACTACGAGCAGTACTTC. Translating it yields CASSANYEQYF.

The CDR3 DNA sequence: TGTGCCAGTGGGTCTGGTTTCTACGAGCAGTACTTC. As protein: CASGSGFYEQYF. The J gene is TRBJ2-7, the V gene TRBV19, with D uncertain. V was cut by 8 bases and J by 3 bases, with 11 bases left in between. Germline V gene sequence: CDR1 LNHDA, CDR2 SQIVND (reference sequence). This CDR3 comprises 12 residues.

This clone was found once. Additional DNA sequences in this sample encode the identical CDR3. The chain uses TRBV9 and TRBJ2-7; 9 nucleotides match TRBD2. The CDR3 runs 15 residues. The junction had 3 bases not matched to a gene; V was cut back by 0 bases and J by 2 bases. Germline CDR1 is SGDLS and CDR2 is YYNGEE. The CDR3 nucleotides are TGTGCCAGCAGCGTAGGCGTAGCGGGGGCCTACGAGCAGTACTTC. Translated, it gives CASSVGVAGAYEQYF.

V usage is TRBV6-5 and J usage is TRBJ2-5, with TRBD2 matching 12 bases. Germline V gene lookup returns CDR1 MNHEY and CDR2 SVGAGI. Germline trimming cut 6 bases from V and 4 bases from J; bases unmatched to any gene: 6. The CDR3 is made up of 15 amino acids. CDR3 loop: CASRPSGRVTETQYF. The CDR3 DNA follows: TGTGCCAGCAGACCTAGCGGGAGGGTTACAGAGACCCAGTACTTC.